The rows below give T cell receptor beta chains drawn from one sample of a study of blood T cells in healthy people across ages. TCRdb recomputed calls from the 5' RACE reads with MiXCR, one row per CDR3 protein. The sample shows over 1,500,000 distinct CDR3 sequences, less than 50% of them seen only once. Sequencing was done on a sample of blood. These receptors all come from a woman in her thirties or forties in good health. The conserved cysteine and the conserved F or W are not part of the CDR3 here. Fields, in order: CDR3 protein, V gene, J gene, D gene. D genes are given only for firm matches.

AGIRSSGYNSPLH,TRBV6-1,TRBJ1-6,.
ASSRYRAETQY,TRBV18,TRBJ2-5,.
ASNRTGFPDTQY,TRBV6-5,TRBJ2-3,.
ATSRGLRRILASANEQF,TRBV15,TRBJ2-1,.
ASSAGTGGVETQY,TRBV7-2,TRBJ2-5,TRBD1
ASSPSGGSGANVLT,TRBV7-2,TRBJ2-6,TRBD2
SARDGRGGLNEQF,TRBV20-1,TRBJ2-1,.
SAREGTGYGYT,TRBV20-1,TRBJ1-2,.
ASSERDYNTDTQY,TRBV6-1,TRBJ2-3,TRBD2
ASSQQGWSYNEQF,TRBV12-3/TRBV12-4,TRBJ2-1,.
ASRRGQGYTGELF,TRBV6-2/TRBV6-3,TRBJ2-2,TRBD1
ASREGTEGAPEQF,TRBV28,TRBJ2-1,.
ASSHNREGFDYGYT,TRBV4-1,TRBJ1-2,.
ASSWGDRGSEQY,TRBV27,TRBJ2-7,.
ASSLRQGVTSTGANVPT,TRBV5-1,TRBJ2-6,TRBD1
ASSHPESGDTEAF,TRBV4-1,TRBJ1-1,.
ASSYLGSPLH,TRBV12-3/TRBV12-4,TRBJ1-6,.
ATSRDGGGATETQY,TRBV15,TRBJ2-5,TRBD2
ASSYDRGVSYEQY,TRBV5-6,TRBJ2-7,TRBD1
ASGTGGEQY,TRBV27,TRBJ2-7,TRBD1
SARGHPWGYNEQF,TRBV20-1,TRBJ2-1,.
ASSPDRRRGANVLT,TRBV7-2,TRBJ2-6,.
ASSPGGTGVLEQY,TRBV7-6,TRBJ2-7,TRBD1
ASSAMTNTEAF,TRBV27,TRBJ1-1,.
ASRWEAYEQY,TRBV2,TRBJ2-7,.
SVDGENNEKLF,TRBV29-1,TRBJ1-4,.
SVVGDRAMNTEAF,TRBV29-1,TRBJ1-1,TRBD1
ASSGLAGVPVLEQY,TRBV4-3,TRBJ2-7,TRBD2
SVPGTEGDGYT,TRBV29-1,TRBJ1-2,TRBD1
ASIRARNDNQPQH,TRBV6-8,TRBJ1-5,.
ASGLVLGQRYNEQF,TRBV12-5,TRBJ2-1,.
ASSFPPERRGAYNEQF,TRBV27,TRBJ2-1,TRBD2
ASSFYRVGSANSNQPQH,TRBV11-3,TRBJ1-5,.
SARGEIGTQY,TRBV20-1,TRBJ2-5,.
ASSQPTQGPNTEAF,TRBV4-2,TRBJ1-1,.
STDRNNQPQH,TRBV20-1,TRBJ1-5,.
ASSQLAGGSCYNEQF,TRBV4-3,TRBJ2-1,TRBD2
SARQGNRETQY,TRBV20-1,TRBJ2-5,.
ASLDSGRLLETQY,TRBV2,TRBJ2-5,.
ASIRDSMNTEAF,TRBV6-5,TRBJ1-1,TRBD1
ASSQEGLADKIYNEQF,TRBV4-3,TRBJ2-1,TRBD2
ASSQEDGGGYGYT,TRBV4-3,TRBJ1-2,.